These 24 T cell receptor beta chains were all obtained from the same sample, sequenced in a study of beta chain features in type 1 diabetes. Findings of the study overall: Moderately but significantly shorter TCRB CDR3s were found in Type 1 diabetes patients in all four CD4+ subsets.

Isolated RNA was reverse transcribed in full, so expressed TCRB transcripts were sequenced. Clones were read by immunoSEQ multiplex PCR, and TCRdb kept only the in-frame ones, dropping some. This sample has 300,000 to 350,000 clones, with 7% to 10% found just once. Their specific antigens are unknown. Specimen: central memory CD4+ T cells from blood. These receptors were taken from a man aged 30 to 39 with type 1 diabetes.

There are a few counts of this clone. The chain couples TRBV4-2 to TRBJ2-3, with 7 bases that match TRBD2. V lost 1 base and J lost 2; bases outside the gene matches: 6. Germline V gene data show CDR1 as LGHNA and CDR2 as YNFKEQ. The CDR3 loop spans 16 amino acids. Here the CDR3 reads CASSQVGGGNTDTQYF. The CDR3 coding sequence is TGTGCCAGCAGCCAAGTAGGCGGGGGAAACACAGATACGCAGTATTTT.

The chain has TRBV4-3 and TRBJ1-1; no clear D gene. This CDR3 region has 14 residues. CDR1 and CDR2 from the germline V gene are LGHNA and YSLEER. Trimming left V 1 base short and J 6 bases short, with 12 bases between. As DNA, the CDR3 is TGCGCCAGCAGCCAAGTGGGAAGTGCGGCTGAAGCTTTCTTT. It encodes CASSQVGSAAEAFF.

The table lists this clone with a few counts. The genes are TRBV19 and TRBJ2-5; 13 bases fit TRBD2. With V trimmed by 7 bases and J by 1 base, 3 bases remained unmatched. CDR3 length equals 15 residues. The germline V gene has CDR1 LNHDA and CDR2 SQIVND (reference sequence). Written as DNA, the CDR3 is TGTGCCAGTACCAGGACTAGCGGGGGCCAAGAGACCCAGTACTTC. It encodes CASTRTSGGQETQYF.

This chain's CDR3 is CASNAAPGLGNTIYF. CDR3 coding DNA: TGTGCCAGCAACGCAGCCCCGGGTCTTGGAAACACCATATATTTT. The chain recombines TRBV9 with TRBJ1-3; D is uncertain. Trimming took off 6 bases at V and 3 bases at J, with 16 bases between the two ends. This CDR3 contains 15 residues. Germline CDR1 and CDR2: SGDLS and YYNGEE.

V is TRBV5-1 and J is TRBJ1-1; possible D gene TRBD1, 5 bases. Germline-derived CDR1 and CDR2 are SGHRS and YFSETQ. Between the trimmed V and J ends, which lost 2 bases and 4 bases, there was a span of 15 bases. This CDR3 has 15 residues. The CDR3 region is CASSFNPGLGTEAFF. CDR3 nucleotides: TGCGCCAGCAGCTTTAACCCAGGGTTGGGCACTGAAGCTTTCTTT.

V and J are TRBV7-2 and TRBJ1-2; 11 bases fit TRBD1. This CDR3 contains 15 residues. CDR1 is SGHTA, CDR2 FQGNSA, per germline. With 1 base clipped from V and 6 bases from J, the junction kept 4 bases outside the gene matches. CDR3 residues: CASSLVGTGGHGYTF. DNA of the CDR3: TGTGCCAGCAGCTTAGTCGGGACAGGGGGTCATGGCTACACCTTC. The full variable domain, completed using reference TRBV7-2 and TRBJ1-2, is GAGVSQSPSNKVTEKGKDVELRCDPISGHTALYWYRQSLGQGLEFLIYFQGNSAPDKSGLPSDRFSAERTGGSVSTLTIQRTQQEDSAVYLCASSLVGTGGHGYTFGSGTRLTVV.

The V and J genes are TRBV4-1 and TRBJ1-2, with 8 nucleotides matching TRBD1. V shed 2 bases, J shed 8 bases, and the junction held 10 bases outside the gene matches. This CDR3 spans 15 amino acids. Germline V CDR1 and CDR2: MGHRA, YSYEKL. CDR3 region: CASSQPGGIGEGYTF. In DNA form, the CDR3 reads TGCGCCAGCAGCCAACCAGGGGGCATAGGGGAGGGCTACACCTTC.

Here the CDR3 reads CASSEWESSPLHF. The CDR3 coding sequence is TGTGCCAGCAGTGAATGGGAGTCCTCACCCCTCCACTTT. The chain is built from TRBV25-1 and TRBJ1-6, with unresolved D. The CDR3 spans 13 residues. CDR1 and CDR2 from the germline V gene are MGHDK and SYGVNS. V lost 1 base and J 10 bases, leaving 8 bases between the germline ends.

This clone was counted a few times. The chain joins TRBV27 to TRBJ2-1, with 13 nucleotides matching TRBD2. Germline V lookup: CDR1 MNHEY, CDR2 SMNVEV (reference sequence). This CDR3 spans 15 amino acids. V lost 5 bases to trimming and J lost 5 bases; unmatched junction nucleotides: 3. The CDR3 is CASSRTSGGHNEQFF. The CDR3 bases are TGTGCCAGCAGTCGGACTAGCGGGGGTCACAATGAGCAGTTCTTC.

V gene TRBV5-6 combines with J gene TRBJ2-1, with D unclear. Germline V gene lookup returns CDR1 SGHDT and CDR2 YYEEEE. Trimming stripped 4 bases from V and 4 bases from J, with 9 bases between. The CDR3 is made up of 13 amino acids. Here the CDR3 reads CASSKDQYNEQFF. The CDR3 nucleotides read TGTGCCAGCAGCAAGGACCAGTACAATGAGCAGTTCTTC. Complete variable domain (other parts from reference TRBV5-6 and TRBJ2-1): DAGVTQSPTHLIKTRGQQVTLRCSPKSGHDTVSWYQQALGQGPQFIFQYYEEEERQRGNFPDRFSGHQFPNYSSELNVNALLLGDSALYLCASSKDQYNEQFFGPGTRLTVL.

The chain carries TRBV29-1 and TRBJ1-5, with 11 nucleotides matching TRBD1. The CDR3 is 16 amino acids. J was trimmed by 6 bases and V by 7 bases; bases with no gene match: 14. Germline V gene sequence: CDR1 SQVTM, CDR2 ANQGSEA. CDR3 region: CSAPPPGTGGGQPQHF. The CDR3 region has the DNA TGCAGCGCACCGCCTCCCGGGACAGGGGGGGGTCAGCCCCAGCATTTT. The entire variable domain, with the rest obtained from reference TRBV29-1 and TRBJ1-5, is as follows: SAVISQKPSRDICQRGTSLTIQCQVDSQVTMMFWYRQQPGQSLTLIATANQGSEATYESGFVIDKFPISRPNLTFSTLTVSNMSPEDSSIYLCSAPPPGTGGGQPQHFGDGTRLSIL.

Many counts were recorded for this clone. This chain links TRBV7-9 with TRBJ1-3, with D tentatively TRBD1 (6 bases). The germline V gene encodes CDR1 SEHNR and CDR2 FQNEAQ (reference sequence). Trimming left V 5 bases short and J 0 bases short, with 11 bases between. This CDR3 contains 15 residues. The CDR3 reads CASSPGQRSGNTIYF. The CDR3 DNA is TGTGCCAGCAGCCCAGGACAGCGCTCTGGAAACACCATATATTTT.

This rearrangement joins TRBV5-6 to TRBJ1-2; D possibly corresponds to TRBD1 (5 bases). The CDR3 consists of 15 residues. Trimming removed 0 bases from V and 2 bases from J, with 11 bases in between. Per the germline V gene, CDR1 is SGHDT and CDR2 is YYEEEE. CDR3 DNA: TGTGCCAGCAGCTTGGAATTCCAGGGAAACTATGGCTACACCTTC. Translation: CASSLEFQGNYGYTF.

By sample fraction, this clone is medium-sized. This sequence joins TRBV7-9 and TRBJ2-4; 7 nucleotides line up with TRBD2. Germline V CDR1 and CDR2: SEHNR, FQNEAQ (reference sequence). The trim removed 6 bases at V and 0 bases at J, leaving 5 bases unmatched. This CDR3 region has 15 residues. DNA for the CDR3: TGTGCCAGCAGTATGGGGGGGACAGCCAAAAACATTCAGTACTTC. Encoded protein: CASSMGGTAKNIQYF. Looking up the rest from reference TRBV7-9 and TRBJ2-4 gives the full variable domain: DTGVSQNPRHKITKRGQNVTFRCDPISEHNRLYWYRQTLGQGPEFLTYFQNEAQLEKSRLLSDRFSAERPKGSFSTLEIQRTEQGDSAMYLCASSMGGTAKNIQYFGAGTRLSVL.

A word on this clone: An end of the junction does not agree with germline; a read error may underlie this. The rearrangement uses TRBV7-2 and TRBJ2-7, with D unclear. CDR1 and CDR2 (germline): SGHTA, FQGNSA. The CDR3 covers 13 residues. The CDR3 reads CASSQEVNYEQYF. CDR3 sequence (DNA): TGCGCCAGCAGCCAAGAGGTAAATTACGAGCAGTACTTC.

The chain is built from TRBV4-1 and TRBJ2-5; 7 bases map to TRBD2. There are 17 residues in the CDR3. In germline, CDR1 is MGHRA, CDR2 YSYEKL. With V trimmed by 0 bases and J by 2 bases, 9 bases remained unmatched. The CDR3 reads CASSQDKGPAGQETQYF. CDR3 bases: TGCGCCAGCAGCCAAGATAAGGGGCCAGCGGGACAAGAGACCCAGTACTTC.

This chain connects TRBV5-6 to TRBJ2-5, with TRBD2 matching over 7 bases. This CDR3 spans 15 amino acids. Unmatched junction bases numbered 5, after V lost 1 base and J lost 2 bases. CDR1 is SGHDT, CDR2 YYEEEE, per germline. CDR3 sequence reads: CASSLLGGDQETQYF. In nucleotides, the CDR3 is TGTGCCAGCAGCTTGCTTGGGGGGGATCAAGAGACCCAGTACTTC.

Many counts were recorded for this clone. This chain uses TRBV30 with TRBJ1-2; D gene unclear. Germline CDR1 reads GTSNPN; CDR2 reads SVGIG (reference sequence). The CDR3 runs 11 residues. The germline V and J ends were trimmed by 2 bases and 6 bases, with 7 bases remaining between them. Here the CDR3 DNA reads TGTGCCTGGAGTCCCCGGGATGGCTACACCTTC. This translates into CAWSPRDGYTF.

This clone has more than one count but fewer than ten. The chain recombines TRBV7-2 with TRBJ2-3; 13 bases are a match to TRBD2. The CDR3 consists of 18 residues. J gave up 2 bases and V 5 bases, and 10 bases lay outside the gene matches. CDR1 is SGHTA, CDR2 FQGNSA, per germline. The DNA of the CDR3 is TGTGCCAGCAGCCCCCGACTAGCGGGGGGCCCCAACACAGATACGCAGTATTTT. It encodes CASSPRLAGGPNTDTQYF.

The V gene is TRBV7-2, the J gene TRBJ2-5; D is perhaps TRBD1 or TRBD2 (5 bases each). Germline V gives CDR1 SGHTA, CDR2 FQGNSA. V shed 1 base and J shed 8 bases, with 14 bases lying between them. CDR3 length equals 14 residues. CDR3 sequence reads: CASSLGQRGRTQYF. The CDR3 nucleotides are TGTGCCAGCAGCTTAGGGCAGAGGGGCCGAACCCAGTACTTC.

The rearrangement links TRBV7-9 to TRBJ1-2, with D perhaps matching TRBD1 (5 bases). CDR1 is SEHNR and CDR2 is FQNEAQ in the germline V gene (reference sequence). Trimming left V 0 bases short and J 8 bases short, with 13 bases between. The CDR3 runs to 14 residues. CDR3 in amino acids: CASSLAGVRGGYTF. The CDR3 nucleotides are TGTGCCAGCAGCTTAGCAGGGGTTCGTGGCGGCTACACCTTC.

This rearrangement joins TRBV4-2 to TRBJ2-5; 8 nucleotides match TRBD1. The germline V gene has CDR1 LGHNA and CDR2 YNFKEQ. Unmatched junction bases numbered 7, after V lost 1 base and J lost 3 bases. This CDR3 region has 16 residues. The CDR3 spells CASSQGAGGAEETQYF. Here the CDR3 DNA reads TGTGCCAGCAGCCAAGGGGCAGGGGGCGCTGAAGAGACCCAGTACTTC.

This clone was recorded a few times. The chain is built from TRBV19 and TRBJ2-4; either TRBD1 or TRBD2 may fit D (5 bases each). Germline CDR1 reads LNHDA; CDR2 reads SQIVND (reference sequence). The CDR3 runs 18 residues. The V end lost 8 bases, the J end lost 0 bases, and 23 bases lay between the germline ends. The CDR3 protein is CASSRSVVGEIAKNIQYF. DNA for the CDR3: TGTGCCAGTTCGCGCTCCGTGGTGGGGGAAATAGCCAAAAACATTCAGTACTTC.

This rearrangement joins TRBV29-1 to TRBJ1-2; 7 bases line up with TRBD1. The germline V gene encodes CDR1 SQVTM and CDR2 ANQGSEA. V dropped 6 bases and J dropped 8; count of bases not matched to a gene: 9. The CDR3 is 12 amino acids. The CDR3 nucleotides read TGCAGCGTAGAACAGGGGTCAGGCGGCTACACCTTC. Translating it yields CSVEQGSGGYTF.